A selection of T cell receptor beta chains follows, all from one sample in a study of lymphopenia after photon versus proton radiotherapy. This table comes from immunoSEQ multiplex PCR, and its TCRdb copy is limited to in-frame clones, with some not included. This sample has approximately 170,000 clones, with around 85% found just once. The input for sequencing was peripheral blood, taken from a patient treated with photon-based radiotherapy. These receptor sequences come from a man between 45 and 60 years old with gastric cancer. CDR3s leave out the opening cysteine and the closing phenylalanine or tryptophan. D genes are given only for firm matches.

D gene: -; V gene: TRBV18; CDR3 protein: ASSPGQTRNTGELF
D gene: -; V gene: TRBV5-1; CDR3 protein: ASSLNLLNTEAF
D gene: TRBD2; V gene: TRBV6-6; CDR3 protein: ASSYGAGGNTGELF
D gene: -; V gene: TRBV29-1; CDR3 protein: SVAGRAGYEQY
D gene: -; V gene: TRBV4-3; CDR3 protein: ASRASSAGPTHTQY
D gene: -; V gene: TRBV25-1; CDR3 protein: ASSESTGELF
D gene: -; V gene: TRBV7-9; CDR3 protein: ASSLYEIQETQY
D gene: TRBD2; V gene: TRBV5-1; CDR3 protein: ASSFKYGTSGYNEQF
D gene: TRBD1; V gene: TRBV7-8; CDR3 protein: ASSLVGTGGTGELF
D gene: -; V gene: TRBV19; CDR3 protein: ASSIGPGQEVLYGYT
D gene: TRBD2; V gene: TRBV7-2; CDR3 protein: ASRLGLAGGSTGELF
D gene: TRBD1; V gene: TRBV7-2; CDR3 protein: ASSSPTGGIDTQY
D gene: TRBD1; V gene: TRBV7-2; CDR3 protein: ASSPNRGKQETQY
D gene: TRBD1; V gene: TRBV13; CDR3 protein: ASSLTLSGQVMSEQY
D gene: TRBD1; V gene: TRBV19; CDR3 protein: ASGTGSTEAF
D gene: -; V gene: TRBV28; CDR3 protein: ASSLATSYGAF
D gene: TRBD2; V gene: TRBV18; CDR3 protein: ASSPLREGSIEQY
D gene: -; V gene: TRBV6-4; CDR3 protein: ASSLTPSSYNEQF
D gene: TRBD2; V gene: TRBV4-3; CDR3 protein: ASSQQTSGSQYNEQF
D gene: -; V gene: TRBV7-7; CDR3 protein: ASSLDYNTGELF
D gene: -; V gene: TRBV7-9; CDR3 protein: ASSLNGRAGDGYT
D gene: -; V gene: TRBV7-3; CDR3 protein: ASSSTYEQY
D gene: TRBD2; V gene: TRBV9; CDR3 protein: ASSLGGTSGANEQF
D gene: -; V gene: TRBV7-9; CDR3 protein: ASSNTRGLSTDTQY
D gene: -; V gene: TRBV7-2; CDR3 protein: ASSLVETQY